This T cell receptor (beta chain) was obtained from a study of tumor-infiltrating lymphocytes in primary liver carcinoma. In the study overall: All patients had surgically resected primary liver carcinoma. The patients included men and women who were aged 30 to 69 years. Regarding the study as a whole: Pairs of tumor regions overlapped more than tumor-adjacent and tumor-blood pairs did. Tumor samples exhibited a significantly greater top-250-clone fraction than blood samples (p = 0.039).

V was pared by 0 bases and J by 7 bases, with 13 bases between. Germline CDR1 reads SGHRS; CDR2 reads YFSETQ. This CDR3 has 14 amino acids. Blood RNA came from unsorted whole blood; germline DNA was also extracted. Concerning this clonotype itself: What it recognizes is unknown.

The investigators made TCR beta cDNA from about 0.45 ug total RNA, using a constant-region primer. A slightly modified ARM-PCR protocol with three nested multiplex PCR rounds produced these TCR beta libraries. The two initial PCR rounds, roughly 9 cycles each, used TRBV1-TRBV30 forward and C-beta reverse primers. TCRdb fed the multiplex PCR reads into MiXCR, producing one record per CDR3 protein. Of 310,000 or so distinct CDR3 sequences in the sample, more than 55% were seen once. Sequencing was performed on peripheral blood. This chain uses TRBV5-1 with TRBJ1-2; D not resolved. The clonotype originates from a woman aged 25 to 39 with primary liver carcinoma and hepatitis B virus infection. Written as DNA, the CDR3 is TGCGCCAGCAGCTTGGTAAACCAGGATTCTGGCTACACCTTC. It translates to CASSLVNQDSGYTF.